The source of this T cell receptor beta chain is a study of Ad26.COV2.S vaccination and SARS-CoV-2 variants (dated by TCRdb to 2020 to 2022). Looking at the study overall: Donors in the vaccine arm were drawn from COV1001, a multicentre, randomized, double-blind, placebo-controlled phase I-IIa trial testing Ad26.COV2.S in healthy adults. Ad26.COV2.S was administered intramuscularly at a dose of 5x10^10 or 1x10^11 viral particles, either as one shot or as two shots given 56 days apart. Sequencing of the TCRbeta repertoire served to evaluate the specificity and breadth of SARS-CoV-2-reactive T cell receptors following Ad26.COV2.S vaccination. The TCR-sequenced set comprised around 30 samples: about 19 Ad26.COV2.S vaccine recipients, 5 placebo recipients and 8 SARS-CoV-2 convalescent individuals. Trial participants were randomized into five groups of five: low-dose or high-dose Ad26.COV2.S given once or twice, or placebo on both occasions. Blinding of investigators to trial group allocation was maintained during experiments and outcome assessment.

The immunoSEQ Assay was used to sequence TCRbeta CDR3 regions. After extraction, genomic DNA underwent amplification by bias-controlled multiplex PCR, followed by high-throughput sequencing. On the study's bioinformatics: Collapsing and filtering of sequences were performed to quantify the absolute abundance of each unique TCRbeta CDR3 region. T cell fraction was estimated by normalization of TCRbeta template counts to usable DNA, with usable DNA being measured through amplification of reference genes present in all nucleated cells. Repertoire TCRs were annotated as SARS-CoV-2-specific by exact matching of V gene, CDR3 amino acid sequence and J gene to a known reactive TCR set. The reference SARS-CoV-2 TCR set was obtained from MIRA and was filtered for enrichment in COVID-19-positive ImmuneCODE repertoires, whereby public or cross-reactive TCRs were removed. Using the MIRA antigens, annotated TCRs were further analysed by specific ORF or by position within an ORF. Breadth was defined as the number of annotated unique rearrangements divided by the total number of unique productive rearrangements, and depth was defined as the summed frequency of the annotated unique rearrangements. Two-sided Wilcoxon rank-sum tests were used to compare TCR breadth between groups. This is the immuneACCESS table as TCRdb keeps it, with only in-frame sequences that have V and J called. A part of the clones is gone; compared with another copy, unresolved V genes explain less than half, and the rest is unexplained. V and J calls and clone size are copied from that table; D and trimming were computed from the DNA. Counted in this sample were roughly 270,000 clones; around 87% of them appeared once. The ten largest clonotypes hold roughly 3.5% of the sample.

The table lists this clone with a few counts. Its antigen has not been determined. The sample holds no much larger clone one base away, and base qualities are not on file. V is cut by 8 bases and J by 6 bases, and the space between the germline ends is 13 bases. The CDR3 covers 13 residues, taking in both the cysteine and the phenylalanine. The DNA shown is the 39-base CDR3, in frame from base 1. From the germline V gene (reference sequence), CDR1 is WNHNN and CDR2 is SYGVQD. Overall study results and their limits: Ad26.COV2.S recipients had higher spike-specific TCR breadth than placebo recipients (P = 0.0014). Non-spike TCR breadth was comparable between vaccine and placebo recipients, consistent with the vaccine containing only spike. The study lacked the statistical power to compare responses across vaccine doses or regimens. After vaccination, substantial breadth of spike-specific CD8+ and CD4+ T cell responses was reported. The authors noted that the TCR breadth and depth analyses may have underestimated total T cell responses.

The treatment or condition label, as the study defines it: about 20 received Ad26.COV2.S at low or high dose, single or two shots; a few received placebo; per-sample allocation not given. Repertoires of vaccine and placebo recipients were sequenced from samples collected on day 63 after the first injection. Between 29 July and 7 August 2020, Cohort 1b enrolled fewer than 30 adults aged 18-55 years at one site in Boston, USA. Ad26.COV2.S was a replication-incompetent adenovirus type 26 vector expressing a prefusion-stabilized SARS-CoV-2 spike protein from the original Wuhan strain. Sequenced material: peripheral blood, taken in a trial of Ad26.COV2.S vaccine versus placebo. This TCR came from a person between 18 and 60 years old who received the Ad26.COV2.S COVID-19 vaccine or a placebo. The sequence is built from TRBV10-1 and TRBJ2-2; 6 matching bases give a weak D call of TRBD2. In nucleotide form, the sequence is TGCGCCAGCGCCGGGACTCCCCCCGGGGAGCTGTTTTTT. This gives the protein CASAGTPPGELFF.